Following are 31 T cell receptor beta chains from one sample sequenced in a study of blood T cell repertoires in COVID-19. Sequenced by immunoSEQ multiplex PCR; TCRdb stores in-frame clones only, minus some. The profile shows around 370,000 clones, 88% of them singletons. The sequenced sample was peripheral blood. The receptors were gathered from a woman in her 70s with COVID-19, enrolled during active disease.

The rearrangement joins TRBV13 to TRBJ1-1; the D gene is possibly TRBD1 (6 bases). V lost 5 bases and J lost 1, with 11 bases in between. This CDR3 contains 14 residues. Germline V gives CDR1 PRHDT, CDR2 FYEKMQ (reference sequence). CDR3: CASSEGTPNTEAFF. CDR3 sequence (DNA): TGTGCCAGCAGCGAAGGGACACCGAACACTGAAGCTTTCTTT.

The chain is built from TRBV4-1 and TRBJ1-3, with TRBD1 identical over 7 bases. Germline assignment: CDR1 MGHRA and CDR2 YSYEKL. The CDR3 totals 16 residues. Trimming at V came to 3 bases and at J to 3 bases, leaving 8 bases not matched to a gene. CDR3 amino acids: CASSHLTGTYGNTIYF. The CDR3, as DNA: TGCGCCAGCAGCCACTTGACAGGGACGTATGGAAACACCATATATTTT.

The V and J genes are TRBV7-2 and TRBJ1-3; no reliable D call. Germline values: CDR1 SGHTA, CDR2 FQGNSA. This CDR3 contains 15 residues. The V end was cut by 5 bases, the J end by 0 bases, with 11 bases between. CDR3 sequence (DNA): TGTGCCAGCAGCCCTCAGGTTAACTCTGGAAACACCATATATTTT. This encodes CASSPQVNSGNTIYF.

The chain carries TRBV6-1 and TRBJ1-5, with TRBD1 matching over 12 bases. Germline CDR1 MNHNS, CDR2 SASEGT. Trimming cost V 2 bases and J 2 bases; bases outside gene matches: 10. The CDR3 consists of 19 residues. The CDR3 spells CASSERGQGALVGNQPQHF. The DNA for the CDR3 is TGTGCCAGCAGTGAAAGGGGACAGGGGGCCCTAGTGGGCAATCAGCCCCAGCATTTT.

V gene TRBV29-1 combines with J gene TRBJ2-5; a possible D gene is TRBD2 (7 bases). Trimming took 4 bases from V and 5 from J, leaving 14 bases between them. Germline-derived CDR1 and CDR2 are SQVTM and ANQGSEA. The CDR3 sequence is 13 residues long. CDR3 DNA sequence: TGCAGCGTTGCCATGGGGGGGCGTGAGACCCAGTACTTC. This encodes CSVAMGGRETQYF. Full variable domain (missing parts from reference TRBV29-1 and TRBJ2-5): SAVISQKPSRDICQRGTSLTIQCQVDSQVTMMFWYRQQPGQSLTLIATANQGSEATYESGFVIDKFPISRPNLTFSTLTVSNMSPEDSSIYLCSVAMGGRETQYFGPGTRLLVL.

V is TRBV3-1 (or the pseudogene TRBV3-2) and J is TRBJ2-5; D not certain. From germline, CDR1 is LGHDT and CDR2 YNNKEL (reference sequence). The CDR3 runs to 14 residues. Trimming took off 4 bases at V and 1 base at J, with 10 bases between the two ends. The CDR3 nucleotides are TGTGCCAGCAGCCGGGCTTCTTTCCAAGAGACCCAGTACTTC. This translates into CASSRASFQETQYF.

The chain is built from TRBV5-1 and TRBJ2-1, with 7 bases aligning to TRBD2. CDR1 is SGHRS and CDR2 is YFSETQ in the germline V gene. There are 17 residues in the CDR3. J lost 5 bases, V lost 1 base, and 12 bases had no gene match. In DNA form, the CDR3 reads TGCGCCAGCAGCTTGAGGCGACTAGCCCACCTCGACAATGAGCAGTTCTTC. The encoded protein is CASSLRRLAHLDNEQFF.

J is TRBJ2-7 and V is TRBV25-1; perhaps TRBD1 as D (6 bases). Between the trimmed V and J ends, which lost 3 bases and 7 bases, there was a span of 22 bases. The CDR3 has 16 residues. Germline lookup yields CDR1 MGHDK and CDR2 SYGVNS. The CDR3 nucleotides read TGTGCCAGCAGTGAGACCCCCGGGACACTAGACGAAGAGCAGTACTTC. The encoded protein is CASSETPGTLDEEQYF.

V and J are TRBV19 and TRBJ1-5; no definite D call. This CDR3 has 16 residues. The germline V gene has CDR1 LNHDA and CDR2 SQIVND (reference sequence). The germline V and J ends were trimmed by 10 bases and 2 bases, with 21 bases remaining between them. DNA for the CDR3: TGTGCCACCTCCCCCCCGGGGAGTAGTGGCAATCAGCCCCAGCATTTT. Its translation is CATSPPGSSGNQPQHF.

This sequence joins TRBV5-5 and TRBJ2-7, with 7 positions matching TRBD1. Germline V gives CDR1 SGHKS, CDR2 YYEKEE (reference sequence). CDR3 length equals 14 residues. V lost 2 bases and J lost 2; bases outside the gene matches: 4. The CDR3 spells CASSLPGGAYEQYF. CDR3 bases: TGTGCCAGCAGCTTACCAGGGGGAGCCTACGAGCAGTACTTC.

V is TRBV6-2 or TRBV6-3 and J is TRBJ1-1; weak D call: TRBD1 (6 bases). The length of the CDR3 is 15 residues. CDR1 and CDR2 (germline): MNHEY, SVGEGT. Trimming cost V 2 bases and J 5 bases, with 15 bases left between them. CDR3 protein: CASSYRRGSGTEAFF. The DNA for the CDR3 is TGTGCCAGCAGTTACCGCAGGGGTAGTGGAACTGAAGCTTTCTTT.

This chain uses TRBV3-1 (or the pseudogene TRBV3-2) with TRBJ1-4; D is unclear. Germline V gives CDR1 LGHDT, CDR2 YNNKEL (reference sequence). The CDR3 is 14 amino acids. V lost 4 bases and J 8 bases, leaving 14 bases between the germline ends. The DNA for the CDR3 is TGTGCCAGCAGCCCGTCGATCGGTCCGGAAAAACTGTTTTTT. The encoded protein is CASSPSIGPEKLFF.

This clone was observed a handful of times. The chain links TRBV28 to TRBJ2-7; the match to TRBD2 covers 7 bases. The germline CDR1 and CDR2 sequences are MDHEN and SYDVKM. V gave up 6 bases and J gave up 4 bases; unmatched junction bases: 12. There are 15 residues in the CDR3. The chain's CDR3 is CASSHHGASGYEQYF. The CDR3, as DNA: TGTGCCAGCAGCCACCACGGGGCTAGCGGTTACGAGCAGTACTTC. Variable domain in full (rest from reference TRBV28 and TRBJ2-7): DVKVTQSSRYLVKRTGEKVFLECVQDMDHENMFWYRQDPGLGLRLIYFSYDVKMKEKGDIPEGYSVSREKKERFSLILESASTNQTSMYLCASSHHGASGYEQYFGPGTRLTVT.

The J gene is TRBJ2-6, the V gene TRBV27; 8 nucleotides line up with TRBD1. The germline CDR1 and CDR2 sequences are MNHEY and SMNVEV (reference sequence). V lost 2 bases to trimming and J lost 3 bases; unmatched junction nucleotides: 6. This CDR3 is built from 17 residues. The CDR3 here is CASSLRTGSGGANVLTF. CDR3 DNA: TGTGCCAGCAGTTTAAGGACAGGGTCTGGTGGGGCCAACGTCCTGACTTTC. The full variable domain, in which reference TRBV27 and TRBJ2-6 provide the parts outside the CDR3, is EAQVTQNPRYLITVTGKKLTVTCSQNMNHEYMSWYRQDPGLGLRQIYYSMNVEVTDKGDVPEGYKVSRKEKRNFPLILESPSPNQTSLYFCASSLRTGSGGANVLTFGAGSRLTVL.

The chain links TRBV5-8 to TRBJ2-3, with D unresolved. Trimming cost V 4 bases and J 0 bases, with 3 bases left between them. The length of the CDR3 is 12 residues. Germline V gives CDR1 SGHTS, CDR2 YDEGEE. This chain's CDR3 is CASSRSTDTQYF. CDR3 DNA: TGTGCCAGCAGCCGTAGCACAGATACGCAGTATTTT.

This clone was counted between two and nine times. The chain recombines TRBV5-1 with TRBJ2-1; 7 nucleotides line up with TRBD2. The J segment lost 6 bases and the V segment lost 1 base, leaving 7 bases of the junction unmatched. Germline V gene data show CDR1 as SGHRS and CDR2 as YFSETQ. CDR3 length equals 15 residues. The CDR3 bases are TGCGCCAGCAGCTTGAGGGCTAGCGGACCCAATGAGCAGTTCTTC. Its translation is CASSLRASGPNEQFF.

This clone was detected once. This chain joins TRBV5-4 and TRBJ1-1; 8 bases match TRBD1. The CDR3 is made up of 14 amino acids. Germline V gene sequence: CDR1 SGHNT, CDR2 YYREEE (reference sequence). With V trimmed by 4 bases and J by 4 bases, 6 bases remained unmatched. The DNA of the CDR3 is TGTGCCAGCAGCACTGGAACAGGGGGCACTGAAGCTTTCTTT. It encodes CASSTGTGGTEAFF.

The chain uses TRBV3-1 (or the pseudogene TRBV3-2) and TRBJ2-5; the match to TRBD1 covers 9 bases. The germline V gene encodes CDR1 LGHDT and CDR2 YNNKEL (reference sequence). With 4 bases clipped from V and 4 bases from J, the junction kept 13 bases outside the gene matches. The CDR3 covers 17 residues. The CDR3 here is CASSLRQGDVRGETQYF. The CDR3 bases are TGTGCCAGCAGCCTTAGACAGGGGGACGTAAGAGGAGAGACCCAGTACTTC.

The V call is TRBV27, the J call TRBJ2-3, with D maybe TRBD1 (6 bases). The CDR3 extends over 13 amino acids. From germline, CDR1 is MNHEY and CDR2 SMNVEV (reference sequence). V was pared by 5 bases and J by 5 bases, with 11 bases between. The CDR3 region has the DNA TGTGCCAGCAGTATTACAGGGAAAGATACGCAGTATTTT. It specifies CASSITGKDTQYF.

Here the CDR3 reads CASTPQGAGGYTF. CDR3 nucleotide sequence: TGTGCCAGCACCCCGCAGGGGGCGGGGGGCTACACCTTC. V is TRBV9 and J is TRBJ1-2; TRBD1 matches at 8 bases. CDR3 length equals 13 residues. V lost 6 bases, J lost 8 bases, and 9 bases stayed unmatched. The germline CDR1 and CDR2 sequences are SGDLS and YYNGEE.

This clone was found a few times. Different DNA sequences within this sample yield the same CDR3. V gene TRBV6-5 combines with J gene TRBJ1-1; D gene ambiguous. The CDR3 is made up of 14 amino acids. Germline assignment: CDR1 MNHEY and CDR2 SVGAGI. V was cut by 0 bases and J by 1 base, with 6 bases left in between. The CDR3 loop reads CASSYSRENTEAFF. CDR3 nucleotides: TGTGCCAGCAGTTACTCGAGGGAGAACACTGAAGCTTTCTTT.

J is TRBJ1-1 and V is TRBV9, with TRBD1 as a possible D gene (6 bases). Germline V CDR1 and CDR2: SGDLS, YYNGEE. Trimming stripped 0 bases from V and 4 bases from J, with 16 bases between. The CDR3 runs 16 residues. CDR3 nucleotide sequence: TGTGCCAGCAGCGTAGGAGCGGGGGGCGGTAGCACTGAAGCTTTCTTT. Protein: CASSVGAGGGSTEAFF.

This clone has only one observation. Other DNA sequences within the sample encode an identical CDR3. The chain combines TRBV2 with TRBJ1-2, with 7 bases lining up with TRBD1. This CDR3 is 14 amino acids long. The germline V gene has CDR1 SNHLY and CDR2 FYNNEI. V was clipped by 2 bases and J by 1 base; unmatched bases: 1. CDR3 loop: CASSEQGVNYGYTF. CDR3 in DNA: TGTGCCAGCAGTGAACAGGGGGTTAACTATGGCTACACCTTC.

In this sample, this clone turned up once. The V gene is TRBV5-4, the J gene TRBJ2-3; D is perhaps TRBD1 (7 bases). CDR3 size: 17 residues. Germline V CDR1 and CDR2: SGHNT, YYREEE (reference sequence). With 1 base removed from V and 0 bases from J, the gap between germline ends came to 15 bases. The CDR3 DNA sequence: TGTGCCAGCAGCTTGCAGGGGGGACCTCCTAGCACAGATACGCAGTATTTT. Amino acids: CASSLQGGPPSTDTQYF.

The V gene is TRBV30, the J gene TRBJ1-2; 7 bases fit TRBD1. Germline CDR1 reads GTSNPN; CDR2 reads SVGIG (reference sequence). The V segment lost 2 bases and the J segment 7 bases; nucleotides outside the gene matches: 4. This CDR3 comprises 12 residues. The CDR3 here is CAWSPGGGGYTF. Written as DNA, the CDR3 is TGTGCCTGGAGTCCAGGGGGTGGTGGCTACACCTTC.

The CDR3 region is CASSGLSGGATDTQYF. CDR3 nucleotide sequence: TGTGCCAGCAGCGGACTCAGCGGGGGGGCAACAGATACGCAGTATTTT. The rearrangement links TRBV7-6 to TRBJ2-3, with 10 bases lining up with TRBD2. V lost 5 bases, J lost 3 bases, and 8 bases stayed unmatched. Germline-derived CDR1 and CDR2 are SGHVS and FNYEAQ. This CDR3 comprises 16 residues.

This sequence joins TRBV7-2 and TRBJ1-4; TRBD1 matches at 7 bases. Germline assignment: CDR1 SGHTA and CDR2 FQGNSA. The V and J ends lost 4 bases and 7 bases, in that order; junction bases with no gene match: 3. There are 13 residues in the CDR3. CDR3 region: CASSSDRVEKLFF. CDR3 nucleotides: TGTGCCAGCAGCTCCGACAGGGTTGAAAAACTGTTTTTT.

The CDR3 DNA follows: TGTGCCAGCAGTTTTTCAAGAGGAAGCGGAAACATTCAGTACTTC. It codes for CASSFSRGSGNIQYF. The V call is TRBV27, the J call TRBJ2-4, with a possible D match to TRBD2 (5 bases). The V gene's germline CDR1 is MNHEY and CDR2 SMNVEV (reference sequence). This CDR3 contains 15 residues. The V gene lost 3 bases and the J gene lost 6 bases, with 15 bases spanning the gap.

The rearrangement links TRBV28 to TRBJ1-6; TRBD1 matches 11 bases. The J segment lost 14 bases and the V segment lost 6 bases, leaving 12 bases of the junction unmatched. Germline V gives CDR1 MDHEN, CDR2 SYDVKM. There are 15 residues in the CDR3. In nucleotides, the CDR3 is TGTGCCAGCAGGAACGGACAGGGGGCCTTAGGGGCCCTCCACTTT. It is translated as CASRNGQGALGALHF.

V usage is TRBV25-1 and J usage is TRBJ2-7; 7 bases are shared with TRBD2. There are 15 residues in the CDR3. The junction had 9 bases not matched to a gene; V was cut back by 2 bases and J by 5 bases. Per the germline V gene, CDR1 is MGHDK and CDR2 is SYGVNS. The CDR3 DNA reads as TGTGCCAGCAGTGAAGGTCGGGGAGGGATCAACGAGCAGTACTTC. Residues: CASSEGRGGINEQYF.

This clone was picked up one time. V usage is TRBV21-1 and J usage is TRBJ2-1; whether TRBD2, the table's D call, matches the DNA was not checked. TRBV21-1 represents a pseudogene. The CDR3 has 12 residues. The CDR3 DNA follows: TGTGCCAGCAGCAATTCTGACAATGAGCAGTTCTTC. It is translated as CASSNSDNEQFF.